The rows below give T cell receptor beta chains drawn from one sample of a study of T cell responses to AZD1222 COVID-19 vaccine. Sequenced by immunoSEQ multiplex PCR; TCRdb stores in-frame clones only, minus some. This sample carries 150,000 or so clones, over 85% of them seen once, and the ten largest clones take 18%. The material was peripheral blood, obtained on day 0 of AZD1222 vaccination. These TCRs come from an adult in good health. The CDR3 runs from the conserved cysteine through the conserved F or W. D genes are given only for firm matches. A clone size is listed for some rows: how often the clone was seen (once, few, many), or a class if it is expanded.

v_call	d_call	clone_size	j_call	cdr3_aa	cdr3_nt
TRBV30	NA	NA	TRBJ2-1	CAFRSVGGEQFF	TGTGCCTTTAGGTCAGTGGGGGGTGAGCAGTTCTTC
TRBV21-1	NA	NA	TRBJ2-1	CASSARQSYNEQFF	TGTGCCAGCAGCGCCCGACAGTCCTACAATGAGCAGTTCTTC
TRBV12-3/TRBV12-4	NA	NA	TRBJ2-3	CASSFHRTQYF	TGTGCCAGCAGTTTCCATCGGACGCAGTATTTT
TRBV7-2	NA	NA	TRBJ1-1	CASRQGTIPEAFF	TGTGCCAGCAGGCAAGGGACCATCCCTGAAGCTTTCTTT
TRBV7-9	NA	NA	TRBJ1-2	CASSFVTGSYGYTF	TGTGCCAGCAGCTTCGTAACAGGGTCCTATGGCTACACCTTC
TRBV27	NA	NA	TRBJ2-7	CASSFQSGSYEQYF	TGTGCCAGCAGTTTCCAGTCCGGCTCCTACGAGCAGTACTTC
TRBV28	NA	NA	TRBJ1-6	CASSFRQAGNSPLHF	TGTGCCAGCAGTTTTAGACAGGCGGGTAATTCACCCCTCCACTTT
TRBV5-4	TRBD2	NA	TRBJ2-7	CASSRGGLAGGPLNEQYF	TGTGCCAGCAGCCGAGGGGGACTAGCGGGAGGGCCATTGAACGAGCAGTACTTC
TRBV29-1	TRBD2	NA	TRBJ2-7	CSVREAGDEQYF	TGCAGCGTTAGGGAAGCGGGAGACGAGCAGTACTTC
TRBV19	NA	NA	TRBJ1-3	CASSIGADRNTIYF	TGTGCCAGTAGTATAGGGGCGGATAGAAACACCATATATTTT
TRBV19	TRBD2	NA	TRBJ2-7	CASSIPAGGSYEQYF	TGTGCCAGTAGTATACCAGCGGGAGGATCCTACGAGCAGTACTTC
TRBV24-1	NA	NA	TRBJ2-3	CATSDLPGRGASRTDTQYF	TGTGCCACCAGTGATTTGCCCGGGCGGGGAGCAAGTAGGACAGATACGCAGTATTTT
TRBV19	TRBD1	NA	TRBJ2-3	CASSTLRTGAFRVSQYF	TGTGCCAGTAGTACCCTCCGGACAGGGGCCTTTAGGGTGTCGCAGTATTTT
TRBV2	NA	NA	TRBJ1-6	CASSEASVLHF	TGTGCCAGCAGTGAAGCCTCCGTGCTACACTTT
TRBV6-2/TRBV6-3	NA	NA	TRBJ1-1	CASSYRAGEAFF	TGTGCCAGCAGTTACCGCGCAGGTGAAGCTTTCTTT
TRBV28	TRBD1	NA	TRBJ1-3	CASRVQGLSGNTIYF	TGTGCCAGCAGGGTACAGGGGTTGTCTGGAAACACCATATATTTT
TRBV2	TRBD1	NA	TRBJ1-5	CASSARDSPNQPQHF	TGTGCCAGCAGTGCCCGGGACAGCCCCAATCAGCCCCAGCATTTT
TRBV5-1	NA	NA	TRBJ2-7	CASSLAVGRHYEQYF	TGCGCCAGCAGCTTGGCCGTCGGGCGGCACTACGAGCAGTACTTC
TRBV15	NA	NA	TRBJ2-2	CATSRDLRNTGELFF	TGTGCCACCAGCAGGGACTTAAGAAACACCGGGGAGCTGTTTTTT
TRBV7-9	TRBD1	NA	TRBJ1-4	CASSLGTGGEKLFF	TGTGCCAGCAGCTTGGGGACAGGGGGTGAAAAACTGTTTTTT
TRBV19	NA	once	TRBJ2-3	CASSTTRTDTQYF	TGTGCCAGTAGTACGACTAGGACGGATACGCAGTATTTT
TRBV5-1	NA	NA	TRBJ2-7	CASSLTGESYEQYF	TGCGCCAGCAGCTTGACAGGAGAATCCTACGAGCAGTACTTC
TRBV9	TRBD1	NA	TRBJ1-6	CASSPRTGDRVSSLHF	TGTGCCAGCAGCCCCCGGACGGGAGACAGGGTTTCATCCCTCCACTTT
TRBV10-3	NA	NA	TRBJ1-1	CAISGQNREWGSEAFF	TGTGCCATCAGTGGGCAGAACAGGGAATGGGGATCTGAAGCTTTCTTT
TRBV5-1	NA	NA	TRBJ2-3	CASSLSQADTQYF	TGCGCCAGCAGCTTGTCGCAGGCAGATACGCAGTATTTT
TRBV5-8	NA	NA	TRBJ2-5	CASSLQETQYF	TGTGCCAGCAGCTTACAAGAGACCCAGTACTTC
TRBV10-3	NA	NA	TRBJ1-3	CAISISSGNTIYF	TGTGCCATCAGTATAAGCTCTGGAAACACCATATATTTT
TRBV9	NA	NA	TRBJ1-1	CASSVGGSGPIDAFF	TGTGCCAGCAGCGTAGGAGGGTCCGGGCCTATTGATGCTTTCTTT
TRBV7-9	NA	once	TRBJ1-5	CASSFGGPGQPQHF	TGTGCCAGCAGCTTTGGGGGTCCCGGACAGCCCCAGCATTTT
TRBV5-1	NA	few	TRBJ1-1	CASSLLFGTTEAFF	TGCGCCAGCAGCCTCCTTTTCGGGACCACTGAAGCTTTCTTT
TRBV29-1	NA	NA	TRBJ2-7	CSVEGSEYEQYF	TGCAGCGTTGAAGGGAGCGAGTACGAGCAGTACTTC
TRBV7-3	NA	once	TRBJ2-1	CASSPSTWGLGEQFF	TGTGCCAGCAGCCCGAGCACTTGGGGATTAGGGGAGCAGTTCTTC
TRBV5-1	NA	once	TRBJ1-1	CASGSGLGGMNTEAFF	TGCGCCAGCGGGTCAGGACTGGGGGGCATGAACACTGAAGCTTTCTTT
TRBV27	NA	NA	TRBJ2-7	CASSLRNRGRISYEQYF	TGTGCCAGCAGTTTACGGAATAGGGGGAGAATTTCCTACGAGCAGTACTTC
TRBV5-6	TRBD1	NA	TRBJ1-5	CASSGGQGFSPQHF	TGTGCCAGCAGCGGGGGACAGGGTTTTTCGCCCCAGCATTTT
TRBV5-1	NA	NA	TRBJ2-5	CASSLGRQTLGETQYF	TGCGCCAGCAGCTTGGGCCGACAGACCCTAGGGGAGACCCAGTACTTC
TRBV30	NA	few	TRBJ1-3	CAWSQGSRSLSGNTIYF	TGTGCCTGGAGTCAGGGGTCGCGCTCTCTCTCTGGAAACACCATATATTTT
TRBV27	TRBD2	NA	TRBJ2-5	CASSLSPGTSGETQYF	TGTGCCAGCAGTTTATCTCCCGGGACTAGCGGAGAGACCCAGTACTTC
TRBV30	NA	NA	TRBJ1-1	CAWLTSIGHTEAFF	TGTGCCTGGCTCACTTCTATTGGGCACACTGAAGCTTTCTTT
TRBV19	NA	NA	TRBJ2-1	CASSIRGGVGEQFF	TGTGCCAGTAGTATAAGGGGCGGGGTGGGTGAGCAGTTCTTC
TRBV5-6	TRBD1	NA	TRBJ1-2	CASSLTGVGYTF	TGTGCCAGCAGCCTAACAGGGGTCGGCTACACCTTC
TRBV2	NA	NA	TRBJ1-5	CASSGEGDQPQHF	TGTGCCAGCTCCGGGGAGGGTGATCAGCCCCAGCATTTT
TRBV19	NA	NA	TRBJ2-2	CASKSRGDTGELFF	TGTGCCAGTAAAAGCAGGGGGGACACCGGGGAGCTGTTTTTT
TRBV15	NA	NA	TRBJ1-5	CATSRRDGSYQPQHF	TGTGCCACCAGCAGGCGGGACGGCTCTTATCAGCCCCAGCATTTT
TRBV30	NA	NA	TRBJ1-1	CAWSMGLSLEAFF	TGTGCCTGGAGTATGGGGCTCTCACTGGAAGCTTTCTTT
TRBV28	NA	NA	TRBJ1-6	CASSLSDIPNSPLHF	TGTGCCAGCAGCCTCAGTGACATACCTAATTCACCCCTCCACTTT
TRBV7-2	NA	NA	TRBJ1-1	CASSLGNLGAFF	TGTGCCAGCAGCTTAGGGAACTTGGGGGCTTTCTTT
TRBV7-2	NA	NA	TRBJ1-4	CASSAREGGVGSEKLFF	TGTGCCAGCAGCGCCCGAGAGGGTGGGGTTGGGAGTGAAAAACTGTTTTTT
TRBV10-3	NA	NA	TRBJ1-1	CATDPTGATEAFF	TGTGCCACTGACCCTACAGGAGCCACTGAAGCTTTCTTT
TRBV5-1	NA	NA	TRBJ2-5	CASSLANSQETQYF	TGCGCCAGCAGCTTGGCCAACAGCCAAGAGACCCAGTACTTC
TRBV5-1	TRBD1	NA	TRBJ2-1	CASSLVQGAFGNEQFF	TGCGCCAGCAGCTTGGTACAGGGGGCCTTCGGTAATGAGCAGTTCTTC
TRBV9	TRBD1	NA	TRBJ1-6	CASSVQGPNSPLHF	TGTGCCAGCAGTGTACAGGGGCCGAATTCACCCCTCCACTTT